The present TCR beta chain was sequenced within a study of beta chain features in type 1 diabetes. Overall study results and limits: Researchers report that Type 1 diabetes patients had moderately but significantly shorter TCRB CDR3s across all four CD4+ subsets.

The V segment lost 3 bases and the J segment 5 bases; nucleotides outside the gene matches: 3. The CDR3 consists of 14 residues. Looked up from germline, CDR1 is MNHNS and CDR2 is SASEGT. There are a few counts of this clone. Its target is not known. Since all of the isolated RNA was reverse transcribed, expressed TCRB transcripts were what got sequenced. Sequencing used immunoSEQ multiplex PCR; TCRdb keeps in-frame clones, though not all of them. Of approximately 600,000 clones in the sample, 12% were seen once. The clonotype was recovered from a man aged 25 to 40 with type 1 diabetes. The J gene is TRBJ2-2, the V gene TRBV6-1, with 7 bases that match TRBD1. Sample: naive CD4+ T cells from blood. The CDR3 loop is CASSELGQTGELFF. The CDR3 bases are TGTGCCAGCAGTGAGTTGGGACAGACCGGGGAGCTGTTTTTT.